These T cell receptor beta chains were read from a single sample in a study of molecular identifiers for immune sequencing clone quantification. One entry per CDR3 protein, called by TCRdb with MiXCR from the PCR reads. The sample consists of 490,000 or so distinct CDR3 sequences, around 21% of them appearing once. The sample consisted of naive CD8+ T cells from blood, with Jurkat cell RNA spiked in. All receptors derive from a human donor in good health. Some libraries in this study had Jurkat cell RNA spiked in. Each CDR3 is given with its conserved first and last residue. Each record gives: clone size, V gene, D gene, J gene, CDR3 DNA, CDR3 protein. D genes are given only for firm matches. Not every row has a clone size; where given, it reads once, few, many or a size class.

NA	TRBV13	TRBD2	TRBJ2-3	TGTGCCAGCGGCTTAGAGCGGCTAGCGGGCACAGATACGCAGTATTTT	CASGLERLAGTDTQYF
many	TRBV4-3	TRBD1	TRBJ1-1	TGCGCCAGCAGCCAAGGAAGAGGGGGCAAGAACACTGAAGCTTTCTTT	CASSQGRGGKNTEAFF
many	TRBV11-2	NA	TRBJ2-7	TGTGCCAGCAGCTTGACTAGAACCCACGAGCAGTACTTC	CASSLTRTHEQYF
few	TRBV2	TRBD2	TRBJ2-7	TGTGCCAGCAGTGACGGGGGGAGGGCCAACTACGAGCAGTACTTC	CASSDGGRANYEQYF
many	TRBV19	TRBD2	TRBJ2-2	TGTGCCAGTACCCCCCTGGGGGGAGGGCCCACCGGGGAGCTGTTTTTT	CASTPLGGGPTGELFF
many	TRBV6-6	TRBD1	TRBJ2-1	TGTGCCAGCAGTTACTTAGCCGGACAGGGGGAGAATGAGCAGTTCTTC	CASSYLAGQGENEQFF
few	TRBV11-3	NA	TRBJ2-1	TGTGCCAGCAGCTTAGATGGGACACTTTCCAATGAGCAGTTCTTC	CASSLDGTLSNEQFF
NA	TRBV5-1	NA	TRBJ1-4	TGCGCCAGCAGCTTGGACGTATTTTCGGAAAAACTGTTTTTT	CASSLDVFSEKLFF
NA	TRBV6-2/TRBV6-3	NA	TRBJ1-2	TGTGCCAGCAGTTTCCCTGGGGCATCCGAGATACACACCTTC	CASSFPGASEIHTF
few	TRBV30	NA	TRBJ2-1	TGTGCCTGGAGTGTTGATGAGCAGTTCTTC	CAWSVDEQFF
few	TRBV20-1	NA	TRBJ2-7	TGCAGTTGCCAACCCCAGGGTAACTACGAGCAGTACTTC	CSCQPQGNYEQYF
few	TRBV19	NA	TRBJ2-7	TGTGCCAGTAGTATCCAGGGGAAAGCCTACGAGCAGTACTTC	CASSIQGKAYEQYF
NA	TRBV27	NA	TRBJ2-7	TGTGCCAGCAGGACCCTGGGGGGTGCGTCCCACGAGCAGTGCTTC	CASRTLGGASHEQCF